This TCR beta chain was found in a study of shared clonotypes between healthy human individuals. There are 15 residues in the CDR3. Germline assignment: CDR1 WNHNN and CDR2 SYGVQD (reference sequence). The V and J ends lost 3 bases and 6 bases, in that order; junction bases with no gene match: 8. Findings and limits, study-wide: A few donors held around 5% of naive CD4 clonotypes in common. Read depth was anticipated to influence clonotype sharing among donors. Sample collection involved blood only; tissue repertoires are likely different. Relative to memory subsets, naive subsets generally showed larger estimated richness.

In regard to this clone: What it binds is not known.

TCRdb's copy holds only in-frame clones and misses some; the assay was immunoSEQ multiplex PCR. The repertoire holds millions of clones, around 95% seen once, with roughly 0.13% in the top ten. This TCR was sampled from a man between 18 and 35 years old in good health. The chain joins TRBV10-1 to TRBJ2-3; 8 nucleotides match TRBD2. The material sequenced was naive CD4+ T cells sorted from blood. Subset reported: CD45RA+ positively selected. The CDR3 coding sequence is TGCGCCAGCAGTGATGGCGGGAGGCTGGCCGATACGCAGTATTTT. It encodes CASSDGGRLADTQYF.